This T cell receptor beta chain was obtained from a study of response to subunit inactivated influenza vaccine. Study observations and caveats: The study's authors posited that every seasonal influenza vaccination enlists few new T cells.

The V segment lost 6 bases and the J segment 6 bases; nucleotides outside the gene matches: 19. The germline gives CDR1 DFQATT, CDR2 SNEGSKA (reference sequence). This CDR3 contains 18 residues. From the RT-PCR reads, TCRdb called clonotypes with MiXCR, one entry per CDR3 protein. Here the sample spans roughly 700,000 distinct CDR3 sequences, approximately 15% being singletons. Concerning this clonotype itself: Its cognate antigen is unknown.

This chain connects TRBV20-1 to TRBJ2-1; the match to TRBD2 covers 11 bases. Material: PBMCs from blood, obtained 14 to 15 days before vaccination. This TCR was sampled from a man between 50 and 59 years old who received an inactivated influenza vaccine. The CDR3 nucleotides read TGCAGTGCCACGCCGGGGGCCCGTCTAGCGGGAGGACTCAATGAGCAGTTCTTC. As protein: CSATPGARLAGGLNEQFF.